Listed below are T cell receptor beta chains from one sample, sequenced in a study of Graves' ophthalmopathy and Graves' hyperthyroidism. TCRdb re-called the multiplex PCR reads through MiXCR, storing one row per CDR3 protein. The sample shows around 1,200,000 distinct CDR3 sequences, roughly 35% of them seen only once. The specimen was peripheral blood or thyroid tissue (not recorded which). The receptors shown here come from an adult man with Graves' hyperthyroidism. Each CDR3 is given with its conserved first and last residue. Fields, in order: J gene, D gene, V gene, clone size, CDR3 protein, CDR3 DNA. D genes are given only for firm matches. Size tells how often a clone was seen (once, few, many) or the class of an expanded clone, and some rows leave it out.

j_gene: TRBJ1-4
d_gene: NA
v_gene: TRBV29-1
abundance: many
CDR3aa: CSVAGSTNEKLFF
CDR3nt: TGCAGCGTTGCGGGCAGCACAAATGAAAAACTGTTTTTT

j_gene: TRBJ1-2
d_gene: NA
v_gene: TRBV3-1
abundance: few
CDR3aa: CASSHPRYANYGYTF
CDR3nt: TGTGCCAGCAGCCACCCTCGGTACGCCAACTATGGCTACACCTTC

j_gene: TRBJ2-7
d_gene: NA
v_gene: TRBV12-3/TRBV12-4
abundance: many
CDR3aa: CASSFPPVPEQYF
CDR3nt: TGTGCCAGCAGTTTCCCTCCAGTTCCCGAGCAGTACTTC

j_gene: TRBJ2-5
d_gene: TRBD2
v_gene: TRBV7-2
abundance: many
CDR3aa: CASSFGGGPETQYF
CDR3nt: TGTGCCAGCAGCTTCGGCGGGGGGCCGGAGACCCAGTACTTC

j_gene: TRBJ1-4
d_gene: TRBD1
v_gene: TRBV24-1
abundance: NA
CDR3aa: CATSAAGTGNEKLFF
CDR3nt: TGTGCCACCAGTGCGGCCGGGACAGGGAATGAAAAACTGTTTTTT

j_gene: TRBJ1-1
d_gene: NA
v_gene: TRBV19
abundance: many
CDR3aa: CASSIRQGVGTEAFF
CDR3nt: TGTGCCAGTAGTATTCGTCAGGGTGTGGGGACTGAAGCTTTCTTT

j_gene: TRBJ2-5
d_gene: NA
v_gene: TRBV7-2
abundance: once
CDR3aa: CASSPRMTQYF
CDR3nt: TGTGCCAGCAGCCCTAGAATGACACAGTACTTC

j_gene: TRBJ1-5
d_gene: NA
v_gene: TRBV5-5
abundance: many
CDR3aa: CASSQGIYQPQHF
CDR3nt: TGTGCCAGCAGCCAAGGGATCTATCAGCCCCAGCATTTT

j_gene: TRBJ2-5
d_gene: NA
v_gene: TRBV6-5
abundance: few
CDR3aa: CASAGQTLETQYF
CDR3nt: TGTGCCAGCGCGGGACAGACACTAGAGACCCAGTACTTC

j_gene: TRBJ1-2
d_gene: NA
v_gene: TRBV29-1
abundance: few
CDR3aa: CSVRTGLAGYGYTF
CDR3nt: TGCAGCGTTCGGACGGGGCTGGCCGGCTATGGCTACACCTTC

j_gene: TRBJ2-6
d_gene: NA
v_gene: TRBV9
abundance: many
CDR3aa: CASSDSGANVLTF
CDR3nt: TGTGCCAGCAGCGACTCTGGGGCCAACGTCCTGACTTTC

j_gene: TRBJ1-2
d_gene: NA
v_gene: TRBV11-2
abundance: NA
CDR3aa: CASSLMTPKGYTF
CDR3nt: TGTGCCAGCAGCTTAATGACACCAAAAGGCTACACCTTC

j_gene: TRBJ2-1
d_gene: TRBD2
v_gene: TRBV29-1
abundance: few
CDR3aa: CSVAPSGIYNEQFF
CDR3nt: TGCAGCGTTGCTCCTAGCGGAATCTACAATGAGCAGTTCTTC

j_gene: TRBJ1-1
d_gene: NA
v_gene: TRBV19
abundance: many
CDR3aa: CASKTPDFMNTEAFF
CDR3nt: TGTGCCAGTAAAACGCCAGACTTCATGAACACTGAAGCTTTCTTT

j_gene: TRBJ2-5
d_gene: TRBD2
v_gene: TRBV12-3/TRBV12-4
abundance: few
CDR3aa: CASSLAGVGTQYF
CDR3nt: TGTGCCAGCAGTTTGGCGGGAGTGGGGACCCAGTACTTC

j_gene: TRBJ2-3
d_gene: NA
v_gene: TRBV5-1
abundance: NA
CDR3aa: CASRERTRTTDTQYF
CDR3nt: TGCGCCAGCAGGGAGAGGACAAGGACCACAGATACGCAGTATTTT

j_gene: TRBJ2-7
d_gene: NA
v_gene: TRBV7-2
abundance: NA
CDR3aa: CASSPQGAASSQEQYF
CDR3nt: TGTGCCAGCAGCCCCCAAGGGGCGGCTTCATCTCAGGAGCAGTACTTC

j_gene: TRBJ2-7
d_gene: TRBD2
v_gene: TRBV2
abundance: NA
CDR3aa: CASRTGLAGGAEQYF
CDR3nt: TGTGCCAGCAGGACGGGACTAGCGGGAGGGGCCGAACAGTACTTC

j_gene: TRBJ1-3
d_gene: TRBD1
v_gene: TRBV19
abundance: NA
CDR3aa: CASTPGTGLSGNTIYF
CDR3nt: TGTGCCAGTACCCCCGGGACAGGCCTCTCTGGAAACACCATATATTTT

j_gene: TRBJ1-5
d_gene: NA
v_gene: TRBV6-1
abundance: many
CDR3aa: CASSESGRSQPQHF
CDR3nt: TGTGCCAGCAGTGAATCAGGACGGAGTCAGCCCCAGCATTTT

j_gene: TRBJ2-7
d_gene: TRBD2
v_gene: TRBV7-2
abundance: NA
CDR3aa: CASSPSGGAVFYEQYF
CDR3nt: TGTGCCAGCAGCCCCAGCGGGGGGGCCGTTTTCTACGAGCAGTACTTC

j_gene: TRBJ1-1
d_gene: NA
v_gene: TRBV7-2
abundance: many
CDR3aa: CASSRQDWNTEAFF
CDR3nt: TGTGCCAGCAGCCGACAGGACTGGAACACTGAAGCTTTCTTT

j_gene: TRBJ1-5
d_gene: NA
v_gene: TRBV20-1
abundance: NA
CDR3aa: CSASSGDTGELFLSQHF
CDR3nt: TGCAGTGCTAGCAGTGGCGACACCGGGGAGCTGTTTTTGTCCCAGCATTTT

j_gene: TRBJ1-1
d_gene: NA
v_gene: TRBV24-1
abundance: NA
CDR3aa: CATSGGGHEAFF
CDR3nt: TGTGCCACCAGTGGCGGGGGACATGAAGCTTTCTTT

j_gene: TRBJ2-5
d_gene: TRBD2
v_gene: TRBV20-1
abundance: many
CDR3aa: CSASVRLAGVLETQYF
CDR3nt: TGCAGTGCTAGTGTGAGACTAGCGGGAGTCTTGGAGACCCAGTACTTC

j_gene: TRBJ2-7
d_gene: NA
v_gene: TRBV25-1
abundance: NA
CDR3aa: CASSETSLYGQYF
CDR3nt: TGTGCCAGCAGTGAGACTAGTCTCTACGGGCAGTACTTC

j_gene: TRBJ2-5
d_gene: NA
v_gene: TRBV11-2
abundance: NA
CDR3aa: CASGLSKTQYF
CDR3nt: TGTGCCAGCGGCTTAAGTAAGACCCAGTACTTC

j_gene: TRBJ1-1
d_gene: NA
v_gene: TRBV19
abundance: many
CDR3aa: CASSISGRSWTFF
CDR3nt: TGTGCCAGTAGTATATCAGGGAGGAGTTGGACTTTCTTT

j_gene: TRBJ1-5
d_gene: NA
v_gene: TRBV12-3/TRBV12-4
abundance: NA
CDR3aa: CASRDGNAPQHF
CDR3nt: TGTGCCAGCAGGGACGGGAACGCGCCCCAGCATTTT

j_gene: TRBJ1-2
d_gene: TRBD1
v_gene: TRBV12-3/TRBV12-4
abundance: NA
CDR3aa: CASSMTGGDGYTF
CDR3nt: TGTGCCAGCAGTATGACAGGGGGGGATGGCTACACCTTC

j_gene: TRBJ1-5
d_gene: TRBD1
v_gene: TRBV7-8
abundance: many
CDR3aa: CASSVQGWGQPQHF
CDR3nt: TGTGCCAGCAGCGTACAGGGGTGGGGTCAGCCCCAGCATTTT

j_gene: TRBJ2-3
d_gene: NA
v_gene: TRBV7-9
abundance: NA
CDR3aa: CASSLRTPGTHTQYF
CDR3nt: TGTGCCAGCAGCCTCCGGACCCCCGGCACACATACGCAGTATTTT

j_gene: TRBJ1-4
d_gene: NA
v_gene: TRBV7-2
abundance: many
CDR3aa: CASSLVTGVSEKLFF
CDR3nt: TGTGCCAGCAGCTTAGTGACGGGTGTTAGTGAAAAACTGTTTTTT

j_gene: TRBJ2-7
d_gene: TRBD2
v_gene: TRBV7-9
abundance: few
CDR3aa: CASSLIGTSGKAVEQYF
CDR3nt: TGTGCCAGCAGCCTTATTGGGACTAGCGGGAAGGCCGTCGAGCAGTACTTC

j_gene: TRBJ2-6
d_gene: NA
v_gene: TRBV2
abundance: once
CDR3aa: CASSELGENTEAF
CDR3nt: TGTGCCAGCAGTGAACTGGGAGAGAACACTGAAGCTTTC

j_gene: TRBJ1-5
d_gene: NA
v_gene: TRBV10-3
abundance: NA
CDR3aa: CASSGGRNSHQPQHF
CDR3nt: TGTGCCAGCAGTGGGGGACGGAATAGCCATCAGCCCCAGCATTTT

j_gene: TRBJ2-5
d_gene: TRBD2
v_gene: TRBV29-1
abundance: many
CDR3aa: CSVEGVSGRWEETQYF
CDR3nt: TGCAGCGTTGAAGGTGTTAGCGGGAGGTGGGAGGAGACCCAGTACTTC